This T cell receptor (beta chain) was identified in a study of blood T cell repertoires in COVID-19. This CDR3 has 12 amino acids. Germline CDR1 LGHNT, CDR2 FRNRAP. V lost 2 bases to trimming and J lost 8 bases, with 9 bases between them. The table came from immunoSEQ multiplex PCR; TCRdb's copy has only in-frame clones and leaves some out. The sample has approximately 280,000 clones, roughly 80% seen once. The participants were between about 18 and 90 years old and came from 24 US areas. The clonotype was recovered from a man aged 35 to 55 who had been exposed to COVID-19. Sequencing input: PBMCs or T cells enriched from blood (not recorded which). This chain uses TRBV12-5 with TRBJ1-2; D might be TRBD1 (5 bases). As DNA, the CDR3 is TGTGCTAGTGGTTTGCTACGGGGGGGCTACACCTTC. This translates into CASGLLRGGYTF.